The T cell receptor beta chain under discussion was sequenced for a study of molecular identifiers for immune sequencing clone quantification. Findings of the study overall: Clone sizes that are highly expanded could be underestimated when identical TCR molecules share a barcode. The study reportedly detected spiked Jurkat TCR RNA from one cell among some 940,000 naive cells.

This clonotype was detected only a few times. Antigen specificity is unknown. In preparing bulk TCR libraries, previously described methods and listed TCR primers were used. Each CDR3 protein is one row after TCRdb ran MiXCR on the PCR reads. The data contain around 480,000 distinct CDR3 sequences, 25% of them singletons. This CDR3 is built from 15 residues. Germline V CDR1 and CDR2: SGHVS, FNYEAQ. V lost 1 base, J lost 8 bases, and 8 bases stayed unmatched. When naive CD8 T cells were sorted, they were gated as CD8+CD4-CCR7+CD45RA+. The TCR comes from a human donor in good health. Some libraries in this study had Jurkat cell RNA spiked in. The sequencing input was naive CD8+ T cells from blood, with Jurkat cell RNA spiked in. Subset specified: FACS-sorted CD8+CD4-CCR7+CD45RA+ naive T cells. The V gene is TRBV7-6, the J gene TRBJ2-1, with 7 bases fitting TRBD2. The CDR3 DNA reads TGTGCCAGCAGCTTAGGCTCCGCGGGGGTCGATGAGCAGTTCTTC. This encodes CASSLGSAGVDEQFF.